Described below is a single T cell receptor (beta chain) sequence and its context. This sample was included in a study of cytomegalovirus exposure and HLA in healthy donors. Healthy bone marrow donors made up the donor group. Germline V CDR1 and CDR2: GTSNPN, SVGIG (reference sequence). With V trimmed by 2 bases and J by 7 bases, 5 bases remained unmatched. The CDR3 is 14 amino acids. Primers for the PCR totalled 60 Vbeta and 13 Jbeta. Sequenced by immunoSEQ multiplex PCR; TCRdb stores in-frame clones only, minus some. The sample comprises about 190,000 clones, roughly three quarters of which are singletons, and around 1.6% rests with the top ten.

The chain links TRBV30 to TRBJ2-3; 11 bases are shared with TRBD1. The origin of this receptor is a woman in her late teens or twenties in good health and CMV-seronegative. Source material: PBMCs. This CDR3 is CAWSPGQGGHTQYF. The CDR3 DNA sequence: TGTGCCTGGAGTCCGGGACAGGGGGGACATACGCAGTATTTT.